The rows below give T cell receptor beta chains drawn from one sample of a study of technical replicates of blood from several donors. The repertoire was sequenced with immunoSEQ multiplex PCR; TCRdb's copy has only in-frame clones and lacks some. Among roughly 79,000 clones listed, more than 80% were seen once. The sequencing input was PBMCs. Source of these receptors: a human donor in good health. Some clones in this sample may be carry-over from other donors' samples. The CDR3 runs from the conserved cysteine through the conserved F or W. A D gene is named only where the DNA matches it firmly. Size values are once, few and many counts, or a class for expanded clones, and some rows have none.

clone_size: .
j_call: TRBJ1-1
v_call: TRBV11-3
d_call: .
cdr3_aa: CASSSRGRPEAFF
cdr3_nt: TGTGCCAGCAGTTCCAGGGGTAGGCCTGAAGCTTTCTTT

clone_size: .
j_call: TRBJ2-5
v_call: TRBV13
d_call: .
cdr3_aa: CASSLGLEETQYF
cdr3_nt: TGTGCCAGCAGCTTAGGTCTAGAAGAGACCCAGTACTTC

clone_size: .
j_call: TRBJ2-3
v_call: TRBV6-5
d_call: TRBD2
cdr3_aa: CASTPSGGGIDTQYF
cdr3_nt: TGTGCCAGCACCCCTAGCGGAGGAGGTATAGATACGCAGTATTTT

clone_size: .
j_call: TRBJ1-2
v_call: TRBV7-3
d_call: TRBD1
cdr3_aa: CASSSTPRTGDNYGYTF
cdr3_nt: TGTGCCAGCAGCTCCACCCCTCGGACAGGAGATAACTATGGCTACACCTTC

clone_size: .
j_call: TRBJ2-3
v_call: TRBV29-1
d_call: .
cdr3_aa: CSVVLTTDTQYF
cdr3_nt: TGCAGCGTTGTACTCACCACAGATACGCAGTATTTT

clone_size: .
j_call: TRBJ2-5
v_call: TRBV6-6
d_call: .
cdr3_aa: CASEGLETQYF
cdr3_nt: TGTGCCAGCGAGGGTTTGGAGACCCAGTACTTC

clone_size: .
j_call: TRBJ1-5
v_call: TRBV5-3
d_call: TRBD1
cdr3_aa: CARSFHRLDRDPYQPQHF
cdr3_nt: TGTGCCAGAAGCTTCCACCGTTTAGACAGGGACCCTTATCAGCCCCAGCATTTT

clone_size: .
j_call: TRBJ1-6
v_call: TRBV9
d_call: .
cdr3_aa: CASSAIQERGSPLHF
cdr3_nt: TGTGCCAGCAGCGCAATACAGGAAAGGGGATCACCCCTCCACTTT

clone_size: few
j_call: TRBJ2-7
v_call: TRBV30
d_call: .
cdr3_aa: CAWARAYEQYF
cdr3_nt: TGTGCCTGGGCCAGGGCCTACGAGCAGTACTTC

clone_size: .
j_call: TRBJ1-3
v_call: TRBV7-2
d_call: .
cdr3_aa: CASSTTTGFPNTIYF
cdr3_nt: TGTGCCAGCAGCACCACAACAGGGTTCCCGAACACCATATATTTT

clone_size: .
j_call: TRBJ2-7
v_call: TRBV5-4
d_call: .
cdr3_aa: CASSYPSKESGEQYF
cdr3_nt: TGTGCCAGCAGCTATCCTAGCAAGGAGTCTGGTGAGCAGTACTTC

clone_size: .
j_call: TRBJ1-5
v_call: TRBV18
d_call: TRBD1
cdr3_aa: CASSPDRGVQPQHF
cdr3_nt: TGTGCCAGCTCACCTGACAGGGGCGTTCAGCCCCAGCATTTT

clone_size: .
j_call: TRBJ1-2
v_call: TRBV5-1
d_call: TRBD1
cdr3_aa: CASKEQGGGYGYTF
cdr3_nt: TGCGCCAGCAAAGAACAGGGGGGGGGCTATGGCTACACCTTC

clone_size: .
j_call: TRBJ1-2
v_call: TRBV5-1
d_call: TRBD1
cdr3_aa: CASSLGGTGSNYGYTF
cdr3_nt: TGCGCCAGCAGCTTGGGAGGGACAGGGTCTAACTATGGCTACACCTTC

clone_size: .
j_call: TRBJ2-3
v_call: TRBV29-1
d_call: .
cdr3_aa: CSVETWGTDTQYF
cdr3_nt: TGCAGCGTTGAGACTTGGGGCACAGATACGCAGTATTTT

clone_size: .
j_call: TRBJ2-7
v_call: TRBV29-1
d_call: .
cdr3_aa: CSVSGYHYEQYF
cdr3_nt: TGCAGCGTTTCGGGGTATCATTACGAGCAGTACTTC

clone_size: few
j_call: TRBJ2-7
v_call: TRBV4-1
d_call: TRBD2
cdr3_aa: CASSHIAGENYEQYF
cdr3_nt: TGCGCCAGCAGCCACATAGCGGGGGAGAACTACGAGCAGTACTTC

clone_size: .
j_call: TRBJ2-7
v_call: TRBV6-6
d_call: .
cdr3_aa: CASSYRGVGGYEQYF
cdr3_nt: TGTGCCAGCAGTTACAGGGGAGTGGGGGGCTACGAGCAGTACTTC

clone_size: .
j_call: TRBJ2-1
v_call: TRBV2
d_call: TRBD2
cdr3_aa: CASSEHGRADEQFF
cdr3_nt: TGTGCCAGCAGTGAACACGGGAGGGCGGATGAGCAGTTCTTC

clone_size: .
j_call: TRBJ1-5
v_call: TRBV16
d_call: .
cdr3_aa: CASSSQGSNQPQHF
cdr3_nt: TGTGCCAGCAGCTCTCAGGGTAGCAATCAGCCCCAGCATTTT

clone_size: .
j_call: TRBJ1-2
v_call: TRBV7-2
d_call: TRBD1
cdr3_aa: CASSLLGQGDGYTF
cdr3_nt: TGTGCCAGCAGCTTACTCGGACAGGGGGATGGCTACACCTTC

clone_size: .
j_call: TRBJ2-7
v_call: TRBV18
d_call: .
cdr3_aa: CASSPIQGSYEQYF
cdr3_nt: TGTGCCAGCTCACCCATCCAGGGCTCCTACGAGCAGTACTTC

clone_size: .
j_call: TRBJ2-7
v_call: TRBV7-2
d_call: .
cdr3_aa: CASSLASSRAGSNYEQYF
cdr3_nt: TGTGCCAGCAGCTTAGCTTCCTCGCGGGCGGGTTCGAACTACGAGCAGTACTTC

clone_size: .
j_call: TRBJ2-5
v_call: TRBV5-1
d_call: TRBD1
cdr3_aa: CASSSSPDRVETQYF
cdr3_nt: TGCGCCAGCAGCTCTTCCCCGGACAGGGTAGAGACCCAGTACTTC

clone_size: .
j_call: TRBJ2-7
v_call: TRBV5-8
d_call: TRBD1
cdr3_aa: CASSLGQGLEQYF
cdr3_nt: TGTGCCAGCAGCTTAGGACAGGGGCTTGAGCAGTACTTC

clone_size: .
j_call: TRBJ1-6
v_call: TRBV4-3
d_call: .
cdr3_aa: CASSQAWGGGESVPLHF
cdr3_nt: TGCGCCAGCAGCCAGGCCTGGGGTGGAGGGGAATCGGTACCCCTCCACTTT

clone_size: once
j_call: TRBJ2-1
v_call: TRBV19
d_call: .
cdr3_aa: CASSLGGTDYNEQFF
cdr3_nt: TGTGCCAGTAGTCTCGGCGGGACCGACTACAATGAGCAGTTCTTC